Below are 22 T cell receptor beta chains sequenced from a single sample in a study of T-cell memory formation after mild COVID-19. TCRdb recomputed calls from the 5' RACE reads with MiXCR, one row per CDR3 protein. Of approximately 46,000 distinct CDR3 sequences detected, around 6.6% appear once; the ten largest clones hold approximately 0.74%. The sequenced sample consisted of PBMCs or a T cell subset sorted from them (not recorded which). These receptors were collected from an adult who had mild COVID-19 (a few samples of this study predate the infection). Cell type and time point are not known.

This clonotype was counted many times. The chain uses TRBV7-2 and TRBJ2-7, with unresolved D. This CDR3 region has 12 residues. Trimming pared 2 bases from V and 6 bases from J, leaving 8 bases between. The germline gives CDR1 SGHTA, CDR2 FQGNSA. CDR3 sequence: CASSLLGREQYF. CDR3 bases: TGTGCCAGCAGCTTACTTGGACGCGAGCAGTACTTC. Combining the CDR3 with reference TRBV7-2 and TRBJ2-7 gives the whole variable domain GAGVSQSPSNKVTEKGKDVELRCDPISGHTALYWYRQSLGQGLEFLIYFQGNSAPDKSGLPSDRFSAERTGGSVSTLTIQRTQQEDSAVYLCASSLLGREQYFGPGTRLTVT.

This clonotype has at least ten counts. V gene TRBV12-3 or TRBV12-4 combines with J gene TRBJ2-7, with 9 bases identical to TRBD2. J was trimmed by 2 bases and V by 0 bases; bases with no gene match: 5. The CDR3 contains 16 residues. CDR3 loop: CASSLASRGRAYEQYF. As DNA, the CDR3 is TGTGCCAGCAGTTTAGCGAGTCGCGGGAGGGCCTACGAGCAGTACTTC.

This clonotype was recorded at least ten times. The CDR3 sequence: CASRTAQGQKLFF. DNA for the CDR3: TGTGCCAGCAGAACAGCCCAGGGGCAGAAACTGTTTTTT. This chain uses TRBV7-9 with TRBJ1-4, with TRBD1 as a possible D gene (6 bases). The CDR3 is made up of 13 amino acids. V was shortened by 6 bases and J by 11 bases, with 16 bases between the two germline ends. The germline CDR1 and CDR2 sequences are SEHNR and FQNEAQ (reference sequence).

This clonotype was counted at least ten times. This chain joins TRBV12-3 or TRBV12-4 and TRBJ2-7; TRBD1 matches at 7 bases. The CDR3 totals 13 residues. CDR3 sequence (DNA): TGTGCTAGTAGGGGGACAGCCGTCCTCGAGCAGTACTTC. It codes for CASRGTAVLEQYF.

This clonotype was recorded many times. The chain combines TRBV20-1 with TRBJ2-2, with D maybe TRBD1 (6 bases). V was trimmed by 1 base and J by 3 bases, leaving 9 bases between them. This CDR3 is 14 amino acids long. Per germline, CDR1 DFQATT and CDR2 SNEGSKA (reference sequence). CDR3 sequence: CSARVAGDTGELFF. The CDR3 DNA sequence: TGCAGTGCTAGAGTGGCAGGGGACACCGGGGAGCTGTTTTTT.

This clonotype showed up just a few times. The V gene is TRBV11-2, the J gene TRBJ1-1; D may be TRBD1 (5 bases). The V end was cut by 4 bases, the J end by 5 bases, with 14 bases between. The germline V gene has CDR1 SGHAT and CDR2 FQNNGV. The CDR3 contains 14 residues. CDR3 sequence: CASSSLGGGTEAFF. For the CDR3, the DNA is TGTGCCAGCAGCTCATTAGGCGGGGGAACTGAAGCTTTCTTT.

The chain carries TRBV20-1 and TRBJ2-7, with TRBD1 as a possible D gene (5 bases). CDR3 length equals 14 residues. V was shortened by 0 bases and J by 3 bases, with 12 bases between the two germline ends. The V gene's germline CDR1 is DFQATT and CDR2 SNEGSKA (reference sequence). The CDR3 protein is CSARDLQGYYEQYV. The DNA of the CDR3 is TGCAGTGCTAGAGATCTTCAGGGATACTACGAGCAGTACGTC.

This clonotype has at least ten counts. The rearrangement joins TRBV7-2 to TRBJ2-5; D remains unclear. The V and J ends lost 5 bases and 6 bases respectively, with 10 bases between them. CDR1 is SGHTA, CDR2 FQGNSA, per germline. The CDR3 sequence is 12 residues long. CDR3 DNA sequence: TGTGCCAGCAGCCCAGAGAGACAGACCCAGTACTTC. It is translated as CASSPERQTQYF.

A few counts support this clonotype. The V gene is TRBV6-5, the J gene TRBJ2-2; 8 bases are a match to TRBD2. The CDR3 runs 14 residues. Germline-derived CDR1 and CDR2 are MNHEY and SVGAGI. The ends lost 6 bases at V and 5 bases at J; junction bases unmatched: 5. The CDR3 DNA reads TGTGCCAGCAGGCAGACGGGGGGGACCGGGGAGCTGTTTTTT. Translation: CASRQTGGTGELFF.

This clonotype was picked up many times. The J gene is TRBJ2-3, the V gene TRBV30; tentative D call: TRBD1 (6 bases). Trimming cost V 2 bases and J 5 bases, with 14 bases left between them. CDR3 length: 14 residues. From germline, CDR1 is GTSNPN and CDR2 SVGIG (reference sequence). In DNA form, the CDR3 reads TGTGCCTGGAGTCTGCAGGGGCTTGGAGATACGCAGTATTTT. Translated, it gives CAWSLQGLGDTQYF.

This chain connects TRBV10-2 to TRBJ2-7; the match to TRBD2 covers 8 bases. V was clipped by 6 bases and J by 6 bases; unmatched bases: 10. The V gene's germline CDR1 is WSHSY and CDR2 SAAADI. The CDR3 spans 14 residues. The CDR3 sequence is CASREQAGASEQYF. In nucleotides, the CDR3 is TGCGCCAGCAGGGAGCAAGCGGGAGCCTCCGAGCAGTACTTC.

The genes are TRBV5-1 and TRBJ2-7; possibly TRBD1 or TRBD2 for D (6 bases each). CDR1 is SGHRS, CDR2 YFSETQ, per germline. CDR3 length: 14 residues. V lost 3 bases and J lost 3, with 13 bases in between. In nucleotides, the CDR3 is TGCGCCAGCAGCTCCGGAGGGGGAAGCTACGAGCAGTACTTC. Amino acids: CASSSGGGSYEQYF.

Ten or more counts support this clonotype. J is TRBJ2-3 and V is TRBV4-3; TRBD2 agrees at 9 bases. The CDR3 extends over 16 amino acids. Unmatched junction bases numbered 8, after V lost 3 bases and J lost 4 bases. Germline V lookup: CDR1 LGHNA, CDR2 YSLEER. CDR3 nucleotide sequence: TGCGCCAGCAGCCATATTAGGGCGGGAGGGCCAGATACGCAGTATTTT. This codes for CASSHIRAGGPDTQYF.

Many counts were recorded for this clonotype. This chain joins TRBV5-1 and TRBJ2-1, with TRBD2 matching over 8 bases. The trim removed 2 bases at V and 0 bases at J, leaving 1 base unmatched. The CDR3 runs 15 residues. From germline, CDR1 is SGHRS and CDR2 YFSETQ. Here the CDR3 reads CASSFTSGSYNEQFF. The CDR3 region has the DNA TGCGCCAGCAGCTTTACTAGCGGCTCCTACAATGAGCAGTTCTTC.

The rearrangement uses TRBV18 and TRBJ2-1, with D possibly called TRBD1 or TRBD2 (5 bases each). Trimming shortened V by 2 bases and J by 5 bases, and 10 bases separated the two germline ends. Germline CDR1 KGHSH, CDR2 LQKENI. The CDR3 is made up of 14 amino acids. The CDR3 DNA reads TGTGCCAGCTCACCAAACAGAGGGGACAATGAGCAGTTCTTC. Translation: CASSPNRGDNEQFF.

This clonotype has at least ten counts. The DNA for the CDR3 is TGCGCCAGCAGCTACCTAGGGACGACTCCCAATGAGCAGTTCTTC. Translated, it gives CASSYLGTTPNEQFF. The J gene is TRBJ2-1, the V gene TRBV5-1; D may be TRBD1 or TRBD2 (5 bases each). The germline V gene has CDR1 SGHRS and CDR2 YFSETQ. V was shortened by 3 bases and J by 6 bases, with 16 bases between the two germline ends. There are 15 residues in the CDR3. The entire variable domain, with the rest obtained from reference TRBV5-1 and TRBJ2-1, is as follows: KAGVTQTPRYLIKTRGQQVTLSCSPISGHRSVSWYQQTPGQGLQFLFEYFSETQRNKGNFPGRFSGRQFSNSRSEMNVSTLELGDSALYLCASSYLGTTPNEQFFGPGTRLTVL.

This clonotype was seen at least ten times. The chain couples TRBV23-1 to TRBJ2-1; unclear D gene. TRBV23-1 is annotated as an ORF whose role is uncertain. The CDR3 length is 16 residues. Trimming shortened V by 3 bases and J by 3 bases, and 15 bases separated the two germline ends. DNA for the CDR3: TGCGCCAGCAGTCACTCCGAGAAGACTGGCTACAATGAGCAGTTCTTC. It translates to CASSHSEKTGYNEQFF.

This clonotype was seen repeatedly, ten times or more. The chain links TRBV4-1 to TRBJ2-1, with 7 positions matching TRBD2. The CDR3 consists of 14 residues. Per germline, CDR1 MGHRA and CDR2 YSYEKL. V lost 0 bases and J lost 5; bases outside the gene matches: 1. This chain's CDR3 is CASSQDGTNNEQFF. DNA of the CDR3: TGCGCCAGCAGCCAAGACGGGACTAACAATGAGCAGTTCTTC.

The chain links TRBV2 to TRBJ2-3; 9 nucleotides align to TRBD2. The CDR3 spans 14 residues. The germline gives CDR1 SNHLY, CDR2 FYNNEI. J was trimmed by 6 bases and V by 7 bases; bases with no gene match: 8. This CDR3 reads CASNGGGAVDTQYF. The CDR3 DNA reads as TGTGCCAGCAACGGCGGGGGGGCCGTGGATACGCAGTATTTT.

Ten or more counts support this clonotype. The genes are TRBV4-1 and TRBJ2-7, with 10 bases aligning to TRBD2. V shed 1 base, J shed 0 bases, and the junction held 9 bases outside the gene matches. This CDR3 spans 18 amino acids. The germline CDR1 and CDR2 sequences are MGHRA and YSYEKL. The CDR3 DNA is TGCGCCAGCAGCCAAGGTCTAGCGGGGGCAACGGACTCCTACGAGCAGTACTTC. Translating gives CASSQGLAGATDSYEQYF.

In this sample, this clonotype turned up many times. This chain joins TRBV20-1 and TRBJ2-3; the D gene is possibly TRBD2 (5 bases). The CDR3 has 15 residues. Germline V gene sequence: CDR1 DFQATT, CDR2 SNEGSKA (reference sequence). Between the trimmed V and J ends, which lost 0 bases and 1 base, there was a span of 11 bases. The chain's CDR3 is CSARDPNSGTDTQYF. The CDR3 nucleotides are TGCAGTGCTAGAGATCCGAATAGCGGCACAGATACGCAGTATTTT.

This clonotype was counted many times. The CDR3 region has the DNA TGCGCCAGCAGCCTGGATGGGACAGCGGGTTATGAAAAACTGTTTTTT. Its translation: CASSLDGTAGYEKLFF. The V call is TRBV4-1, the J call TRBJ1-4; 7 nucleotides line up with TRBD1. J was trimmed by 6 bases and V by 4 bases; bases with no gene match: 11. In germline, CDR1 is MGHRA, CDR2 YSYEKL. The CDR3 covers 16 residues.